A selection of T cell receptor beta chains follows, all from one sample in a study of TIL therapy for anti-PD-1-resistant metastatic lung cancer. Sequencing was performed with immunoSEQ multiplex PCR; in TCRdb, only in-frame clones are kept and a portion is missing. The sample yields more than 20,000 clones, about four fifths seen once. Specimen: blood, collected at baseline. Receptors were obtained from a person aged 25 to 85 with non-small cell lung cancer. The CDR3 runs from the conserved cysteine through the conserved F or W. A D gene is named only where the DNA matches it firmly. Expanded clones get a size class; other rows say once, few or many, or leave the size out.

>few|NA|TRBV6-4|TRBJ2-1|14
CASSDGRASNEQFF
TGTGCCAGCAGTGACGGCAGGGCGAGCAATGAGCAGTTCTTC
>NA|NA|TRBV5-6|TRBJ1-4|13
CASSSATNEKLFF
TGTGCCAGCAGTTCTGCAACTAATGAAAAACTGTTTTTT
>NA|TRBD1|TRBV13|TRBJ2-7|15
CASSLAGTGVYEQYF
TGTGCCAGCAGCCTGGCCGGGACAGGGGTCTACGAGCAGTACTTC
>NA|TRBD1|TRBV6-4|TRBJ2-7|13
CASTGQGIYEQYF
TGTGCCAGCACCGGACAGGGGATCTACGAGCAGTACTTC
>NA|TRBD1|TRBV5-4|TRBJ2-5|15
CASSLAGQGNLEQYF
TGTGCCAGCAGCTTGGCGGGACAGGGGAATCTTGAGCAGTACTTC
>NA|TRBD1|TRBV14|TRBJ1-2|16
CASSQGQGVDFDGYTF
TGTGCCAGCAGCCAAGGACAGGGCGTCGACTTCGATGGCTACACCTTC
>NA|NA|TRBV2|TRBJ1-5|13
CASSTERRQPQHF
TGTGCCAGCAGTACTGAACGGCGTCAGCCCCAGCATTTT
>NA|TRBD2|TRBV5-1|TRBJ2-5|15
CASSLGGLAGETQYF
TGCGCCAGCAGCTTGGGGGGACTAGCAGGAGAGACCCAGTACTTC
>NA|NA|TRBV20-1|TRBJ2-5|11
CSAGDSLTQYF
TGCAGTGCTGGGGACTCCTTGACCCAGTACTTC
>NA|NA|TRBV28|TRBJ1-4|15
CASSLPGDWNEKLFF
TGTGCCAGCAGTTTACCGGGAGATTGGAATGAAAAACTGTTTTTT
>NA|TRBD1|TRBV6-4|TRBJ2-3|14
CASSGTGGTDTQYF
TGTGCCAGCAGTGGGACAGGGGGCACAGATACGCAGTATTTT
>NA|NA|TRBV10-3|TRBJ2-2|16
CAISESILRLPGELFF
TGTGCCATCAGTGAGTCGATCCTCAGATTACCGGGGGAGCTGTTTTTT
>NA|NA|TRBV25-1|TRBJ2-5|15
CASSGYGPPQETQYF
TGTGCCAGCAGTGGTTATGGCCCCCCCCAAGAGACCCAGTACTTC
>NA|NA|TRBV30|TRBJ2-2|13
CAWSGSRTGELFF
TGTGCCTGGAGTGGCAGCCGGACCGGGGAGCTGTTTTTT
>NA|TRBD2|TRBV6-4|TRBJ2-2|13
CASSERESGELFF
TGTGCCAGCAGTGAGCGGGAGTCCGGGGAGCTGTTTTTT
>NA|TRBD1|TRBV30|TRBJ2-1|14
CAWAMDRAYNEQFF
TGTGCCTGGGCTATGGACAGGGCGTACAATGAGCAGTTCTTC
>NA|NA|TRBV5-1|TRBJ2-3|11
CASSFTDTQYF
TGCGCCAGCAGCTTTACCGATACGCAGTATTTT
>NA|NA|TRBV10-1|TRBJ2-3|15
CASSESDRLTDTQYF
TGCGCCAGCAGTGAGTCAGACAGGCTCACAGATACGCAGTATTTT
>NA|NA|TRBV29-1|TRBJ2-3|15
CSVENPVGRTDTQYF
TGCAGCGTTGAAAACCCCGTGGGCCGCACAGATACGCAGTATTTT
>NA|TRBD1|TRBV7-9|TRBJ2-4|17
CASSSTSSGTGADIQYF
TGTGCCAGCAGCTCAACAAGCTCCGGGACAGGGGCGGACATTCAGTACTTC
>NA|TRBD1|TRBV5-1|TRBJ1-5|14
CASSPGQLNQPQHF
TGCGCCAGCAGCCCGGGACAGCTCAATCAGCCCCAGCATTTT
>once|TRBD1|TRBV6-5|TRBJ1-4|14
CASSSTGGREKLFF
TGTGCCAGCAGTTCTACAGGGGGTCGAGAAAAACTGTTTTTT